The T cell receptor beta chain under discussion was sequenced for a study of T cells in Graves' hyperthyroidism and ophthalmopathy. This clonotype was picked up many times. The source material, RNA transcripts, was used to amplify TCR beta CDR3 regions. The HTBI primer set was used in a first-round RT-PCR of the TCR CDR3. TCRdb re-called the multiplex PCR reads through MiXCR, storing one row per CDR3 protein. The sample carries over 500,000 distinct CDR3 sequences, over 45% recorded once. CDR1 and CDR2 (germline): SEHNR, FQNEAQ (reference sequence). Trimming took off 1 base at V and 2 bases at J, with 9 bases between the two ends. The CDR3 has 16 residues. The study left out patients who had uncontrolled infection, other autoimmune disease, pregnancy or lactation. Thyroid ultrasound, orbital computed tomography, clinical symptoms, and serum thyroxine and TRAb underpinned diagnoses.

This rearrangement joins TRBV7-9 to TRBJ2-6, with D possibly TRBD2 on 6 matching bases. This clonotype was sampled from an adult woman with Graves' disease, either hyperthyroidism or ophthalmopathy (not recorded which). Sequences were obtained from peripheral blood or thyroid tissue (not recorded which). The CDR3 DNA follows: TGTGCCAGCAGCTTAGGGGGGGTCGCTGGGGCCAACGTCCTGACTTTC. Translation gives CASSLGGVAGANVLTF. The whole variable domain, remainder taken from reference TRBV7-9 and TRBJ2-6, is DTGVSQNPRHKITKRGQNVTFRCDPISEHNRLYWYRQTLGQGPEFLTYFQNEAQLEKSRLLSDRFSAERPKGSFSTLEIQRTEQGDSAMYLCASSLGGVAGANVLTFGAGSRLTVL.